The rows below give T cell receptor beta chains drawn from one sample of a study of T cell changes during pregnancy in multiple sclerosis. TCRdb's copy holds only in-frame clones and misses some; the assay was immunoSEQ multiplex PCR. This table holds about 40,000 clones, over 70% found once. Source: peripheral blood, taken in the first trimester of pregnancy. These receptors originate from a female donor in good health, enrolled as a control in a pregnancy study. CDR3s include the opening cysteine and the closing phenylalanine or tryptophan. The D gene is left open where the match is weak. Clone size is given for some rows only: seen once, a few or many times, or a class if the clone is expanded.

v_call	j_call	d_call	clone_size	cdr3_aa	cdr3_nt
TRBV6-1	TRBJ1-3	TRBD1	-	CASSGQGRGNTIYF	TGTGCCAGCAGCGGACAGGGGAGAGGAAACACCATATATTTT
TRBV5-6	TRBJ1-2	-	-	CASSSLQGLASQPWDTF	TGTGCCAGCAGCTCTTTACAGGGCCTCGCTTCCCAACCGTGGGACACCTTC
TRBV18	TRBJ1-3	-	-	CASSPLEGVGNTIYF	TGTGCCAGCTCACCGCTCGAAGGGGTCGGAAACACCATATATTTT
TRBV6-6	TRBJ1-1	-	-	CASLSSGLGNTEAFF	TGTGCCAGCCTCTCCTCAGGGTTGGGAAACACTGAAGCTTTCTTT
TRBV2	TRBJ1-4	-	-	CASSDPSGEKLFF	TGTGCCAGCAGTGACCCCTCGGGTGAAAAACTGTTTTTT
TRBV29-1	TRBJ1-1	-	-	CSVGVTGIGEAFF	TGCAGCGTGGGGGTCACAGGGATCGGTGAAGCTTTCTTT
TRBV7-9	TRBJ2-5	TRBD2	-	CASSPRGLAGTPAETQYF	TGTGCCAGCAGCCCCCGGGGCCTAGCGGGGACCCCCGCGGAGACCCAGTACTTC
TRBV7-9	TRBJ1-5	-	-	CASSFSGDRYQPQHF	TGTGCCAGCAGCTTCTCGGGGGACCGTTATCAGCCCCAGCATTTT
TRBV11-2	TRBJ1-4	-	-	CASSPTVTNEKLFF	TGTGCCAGCAGTCCGACAGTAACTAATGAAAAACTGTTTTTT
TRBV4-2	TRBJ2-7	-	few	CASSHSRSGEQYF	TGTGCCAGCAGCCATTCAAGAAGCGGCGAGCAGTACTTC
TRBV5-1	TRBJ2-7	TRBD2	-	CASSRTSGGSEYEQYF	TGCGCCAGCAGCCGGACTAGCGGGGGCTCGGAGTACGAGCAGTACTTC
TRBV5-5	TRBJ1-1	-	-	CASSLVPRVGGNTEAFF	TGTGCCAGCAGCTTGGTCCCCAGGGTCGGGGGGAACACTGAAGCTTTCTTT
TRBV5-1	TRBJ2-7	-	-	CASSFGRGFEQYF	TGCGCCAGCAGCTTCGGTAGGGGGTTCGAGCAGTACTTC